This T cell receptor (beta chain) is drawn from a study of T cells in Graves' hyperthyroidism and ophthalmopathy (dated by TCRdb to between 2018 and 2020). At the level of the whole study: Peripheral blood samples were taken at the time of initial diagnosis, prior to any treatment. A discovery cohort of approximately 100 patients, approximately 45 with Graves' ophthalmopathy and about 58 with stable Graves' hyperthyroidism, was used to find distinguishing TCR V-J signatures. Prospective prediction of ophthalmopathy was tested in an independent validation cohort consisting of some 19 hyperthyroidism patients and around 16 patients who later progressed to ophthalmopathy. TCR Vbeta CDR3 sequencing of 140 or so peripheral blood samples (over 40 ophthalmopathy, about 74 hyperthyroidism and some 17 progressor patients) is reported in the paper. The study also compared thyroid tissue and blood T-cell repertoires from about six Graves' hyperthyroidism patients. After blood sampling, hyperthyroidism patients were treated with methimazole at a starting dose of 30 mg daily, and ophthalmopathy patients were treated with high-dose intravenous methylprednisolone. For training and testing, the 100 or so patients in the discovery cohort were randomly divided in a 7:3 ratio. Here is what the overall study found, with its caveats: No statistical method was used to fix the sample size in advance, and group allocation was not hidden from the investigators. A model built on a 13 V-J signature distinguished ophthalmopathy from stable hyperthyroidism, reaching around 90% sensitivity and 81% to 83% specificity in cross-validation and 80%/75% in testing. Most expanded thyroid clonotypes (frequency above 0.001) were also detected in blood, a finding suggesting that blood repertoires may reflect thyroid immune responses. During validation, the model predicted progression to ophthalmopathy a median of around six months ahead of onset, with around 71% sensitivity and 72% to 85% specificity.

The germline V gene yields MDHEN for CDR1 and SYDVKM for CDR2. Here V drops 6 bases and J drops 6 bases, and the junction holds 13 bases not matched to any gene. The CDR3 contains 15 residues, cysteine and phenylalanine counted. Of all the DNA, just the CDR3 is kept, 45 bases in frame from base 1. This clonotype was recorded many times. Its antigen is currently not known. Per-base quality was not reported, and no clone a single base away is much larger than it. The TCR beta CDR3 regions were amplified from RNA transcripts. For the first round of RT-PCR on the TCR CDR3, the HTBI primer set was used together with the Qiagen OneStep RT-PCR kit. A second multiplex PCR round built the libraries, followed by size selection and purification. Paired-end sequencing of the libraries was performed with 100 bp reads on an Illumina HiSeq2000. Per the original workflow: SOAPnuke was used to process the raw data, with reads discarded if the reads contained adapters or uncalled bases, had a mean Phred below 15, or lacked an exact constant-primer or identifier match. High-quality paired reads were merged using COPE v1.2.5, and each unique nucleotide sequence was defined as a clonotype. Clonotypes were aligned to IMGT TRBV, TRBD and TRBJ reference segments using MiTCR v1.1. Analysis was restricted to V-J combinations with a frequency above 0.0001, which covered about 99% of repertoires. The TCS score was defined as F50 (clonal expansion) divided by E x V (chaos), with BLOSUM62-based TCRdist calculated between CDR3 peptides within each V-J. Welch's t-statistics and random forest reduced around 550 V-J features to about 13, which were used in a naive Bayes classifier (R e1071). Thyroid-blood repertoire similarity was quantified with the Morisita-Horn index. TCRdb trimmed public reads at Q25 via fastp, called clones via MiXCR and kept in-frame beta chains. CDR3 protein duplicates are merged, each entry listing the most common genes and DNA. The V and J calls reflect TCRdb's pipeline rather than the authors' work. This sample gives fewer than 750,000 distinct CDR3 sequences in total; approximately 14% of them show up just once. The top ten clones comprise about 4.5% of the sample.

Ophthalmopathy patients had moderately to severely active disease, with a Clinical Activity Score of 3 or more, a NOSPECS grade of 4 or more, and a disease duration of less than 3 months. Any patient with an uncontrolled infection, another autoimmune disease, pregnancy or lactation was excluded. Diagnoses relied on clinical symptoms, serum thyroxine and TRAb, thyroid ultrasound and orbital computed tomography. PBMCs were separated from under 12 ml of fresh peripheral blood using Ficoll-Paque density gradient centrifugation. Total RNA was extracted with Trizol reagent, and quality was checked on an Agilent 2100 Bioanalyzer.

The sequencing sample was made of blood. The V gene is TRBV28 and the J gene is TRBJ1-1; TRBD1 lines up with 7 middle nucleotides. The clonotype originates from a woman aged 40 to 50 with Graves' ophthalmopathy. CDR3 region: CASSRPPTGTSEAFF. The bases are TGTGCCAGCAGCCGACCCCCGACAGGGACTTCTGAAGCTTTCTTT.